Listed below are T cell receptor beta chains from one sample, sequenced in a study of shared clonotypes between healthy human individuals. Some clones are missing from TCRdb's copy, which holds only in-frame ones; the method was immunoSEQ multiplex PCR. The table records millions of clones, 85% to 95% of them present only once. Material: naive CD4+ T cells sorted from blood. The receptors derive from a man aged 18-30 years in good health. Each CDR3 is given without its conserved first and last residue.

J gene | V gene | CDR3 protein
TRBJ2-7 | TRBV7-9 | ASSLNQGGEQY
TRBJ2-7 | TRBV2 | ASSEPYRGELTYEQY
TRBJ1-6 | TRBV10-3 | AIRGTDYNSPLH
TRBJ2-7 | TRBV6-6 | ASRPGTVVYEQY
TRBJ1-4 | TRBV9 | ASSVEPQNEKLF
TRBJ2-7 | TRBV10-3 | AISRTLYEQY
TRBJ2-2 | TRBV7-2 | ASSYERANTGELF
TRBJ2-3 | TRBV10-3 | AIGPSSTDTQY
TRBJ2-1 | TRBV30 | AWSVGRGSLYNEQF
TRBJ1-2 | TRBV5-4 | ASSLETGSHGYT
TRBJ1-2 | TRBV10-3 | AISDNDRVEGYT
TRBJ2-5 | TRBV10-3 | AISESGGNQETQY
TRBJ2-3 | TRBV10-3 | AIKREELDLTDTQY
TRBJ2-1 | TRBV5-1 | ASSLYSGRPYNEQF
TRBJ2-1 | TRBV19 | ASSEASGSSYNEQF
TRBJ2-5 | TRBV9 | ASSPWGEGFETQY
TRBJ1-5 | TRBV28 | ASSSTGSGNQPQH
TRBJ1-2 | TRBV6-6 | ASSFESGTYYGYT
TRBJ2-2 | TRBV11-2 | ASSSRTGFANTGELF
TRBJ2-5 | TRBV28 | ASSLYRGYQETQY
TRBJ1-2 | TRBV29-1 | SVSRGSYGYT
TRBJ1-3 | TRBV7-2 | ASSGGAGNTIY
TRBJ2-7 | TRBV19 | ASSIVLAGPYEQY
TRBJ1-1 | TRBV7-2 | ASSLEAGTVGTEAF
TRBJ2-3 | TRBV4-3 | ASSSNYLDTQY
TRBJ2-7 | TRBV29-1 | SVVTGLAYEQY
TRBJ1-2 | TRBV19 | ASSITGGSYGYT
TRBJ1-1 | TRBV2 | ASSGEGGFNTEAF
TRBJ1-1 | TRBV9 | ASNQETEAF
TRBJ1-6 | TRBV5-1 | ASSGDNSPLH
TRBJ2-7 | TRBV9 | ASSPRSGGGTYEQY
TRBJ1-2 | TRBV28 | ASSLTGNTNYGYT
TRBJ2-6 | TRBV5-1 | ASSPGGSGANVLT
TRBJ2-4 | TRBV9 | ASSPLPGNIQY
TRBJ2-2 | TRBV18 | ASSSGTGNTGELF
TRBJ1-5 | TRBV30 | AWSEWGQTPPQH
TRBJ1-6 | TRBV6-1 | ASSEIPSYNSPLH
TRBJ1-1 | TRBV6-1 | ASSDSLYWGNSKAF
TRBJ2-3 | TRBV7-2 | ASSLVEGGITDTQY